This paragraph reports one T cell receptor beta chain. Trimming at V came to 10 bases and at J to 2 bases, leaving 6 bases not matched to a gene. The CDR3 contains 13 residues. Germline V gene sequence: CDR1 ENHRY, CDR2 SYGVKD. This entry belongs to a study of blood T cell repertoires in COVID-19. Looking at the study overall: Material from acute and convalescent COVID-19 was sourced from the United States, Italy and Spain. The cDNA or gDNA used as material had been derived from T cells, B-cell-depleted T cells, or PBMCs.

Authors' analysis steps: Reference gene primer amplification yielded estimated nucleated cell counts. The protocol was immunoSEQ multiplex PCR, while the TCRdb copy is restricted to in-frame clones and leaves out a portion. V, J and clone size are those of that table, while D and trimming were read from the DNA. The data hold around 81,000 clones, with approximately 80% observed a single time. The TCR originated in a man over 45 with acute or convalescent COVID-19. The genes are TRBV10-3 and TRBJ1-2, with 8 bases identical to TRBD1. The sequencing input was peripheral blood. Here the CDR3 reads CASGTGQNYGYTF. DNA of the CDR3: TGTGCCAGCGGGACAGGTCAGAACTATGGCTACACCTTC.